The rows below give T cell receptor beta chains drawn from one sample of a study of blood T cell repertoires in COVID-19. Sequencing used immunoSEQ multiplex PCR; TCRdb keeps in-frame clones, though not all of them. The sample lists about 190,000 clones; 83% were seen once. Sequenced sample: peripheral blood. Source of these receptors: a woman between 40 and 55 years old with acute or convalescent COVID-19. CDR3s include the opening cysteine and the closing phenylalanine or tryptophan. A D gene is named only where the DNA matches it firmly. Only some rows state a clone size, as once, few, many or a class for expanded clones.

TRBJ1-2,-,TRBD1,TRBV2,CASLGTGFGYTF,TGTGCCAGTCTCGGGACAGGGTTTGGCTACACCTTC
TRBJ1-1,-,TRBD1,TRBV6-5,CASISGTGFQEAFF,TGTGCCAGCATCTCCGGGACAGGCTTCCAGGAAGCTTTCTTT
TRBJ1-6,few,-,TRBV7-2,CASSLDSLTPPLHF,TGTGCCAGCAGCCTCGACAGTCTCACCCCACCCCTCCACTTT
TRBJ1-2,-,-,TRBV28,CASSYPGQNYGYTF,TGTGCCAGCAGCTATCCAGGACAGAACTATGGCTACACCTTC
TRBJ2-2,few,TRBD1,TRBV30,CAWSADRGLNTGELFF,TGTGCCTGGAGTGCCGACAGGGGCCTCAACACCGGGGAGCTGTTTTTT
TRBJ2-5,-,-,TRBV5-8,CASSQTGRLETQYF,TGTGCCAGCAGCCAGACAGGACGGTTAGAGACCCAGTACTTC
TRBJ1-5,-,-,TRBV27,CASSYAGNQPQHF,TGTGCCAGCAGTTATGCAGGGAATCAGCCCCAGCATTTT
TRBJ2-7,-,TRBD2,TRBV5-1,CASSKRIPSGVSSYEQYF,TGCGCCAGCAGCAAACGTATACCTAGCGGGGTAAGCTCCTACGAGCAGTACTTC
TRBJ2-1,-,TRBD2,TRBV4-1,CASSHFSGDSYNEQFF,TGCGCCAGCAGCCACTTTAGCGGGGACTCCTACAATGAGCAGTTCTTC
TRBJ2-1,-,TRBD1,TRBV3-1/TRBV3-2,CASSQGQGGSYNEQFF,TGTGCCAGCAGCCAGGGACAGGGTGGGTCCTACAATGAGCAGTTCTTC
TRBJ2-1,-,-,TRBV19,CASSYRGGVSYNEQFF,TGTGCCAGTAGTTATCGCGGGGGCGTCTCCTACAATGAGCAGTTCTTC
TRBJ2-7,-,-,TRBV2,CASSALASSYEQYF,TGTGCCAGCAGTGCGCTAGCGTCTTCCTACGAGCAGTACTTC
TRBJ2-1,-,TRBD1,TRBV15,CATSREGQAYNEQFF,TGTGCCACCAGCAGAGAGGGACAGGCCTACAATGAGCAGTTCTTC
TRBJ2-2,-,TRBD2,TRBV2,CACKREHTGELFF,TGTGCCTGCAAGCGGGAGCACACCGGGGAGCTGTTTTTT
TRBJ2-7,-,-,TRBV7-9,CASSLGAGLLDEQYF,TGTGCCAGCAGCTTAGGGGCGGGGCTACTGGACGAGCAGTACTTC
TRBJ2-7,-,TRBD2,TRBV5-4,CASSFSSGRALEQYF,TGTGCCAGCAGCTTCTCTAGCGGGAGGGCCCTCGAGCAGTACTTC
TRBJ2-5,-,TRBD2,TRBV29-1,CSAPLAGIETQYF,TGCAGCGCCCCACTAGCGGGAATAGAGACCCAGTACTTC